These T cell receptor beta chains were read from a single sample in a study of PD-1 blockade in classical Hodgkin lymphoma. Sequencing used immunoSEQ multiplex PCR; TCRdb keeps in-frame clones, though not all of them. The sample holds about 29,000 clones, approximately 83% seen once. Sequenced material: CD4+ T cells from blood, taken at baseline. These receptors all come from a human donor with classical Hodgkin lymphoma. Each CDR3 is given with its conserved first and last residue. Fields, in order: V gene, D gene, J gene, clone size, CDR3 length, CDR3 protein, CDR3 DNA. A D gene is named only where the DNA matches it firmly. Only part of the rows carry a size: once, few, many, or a class if the clone is expanded.

V gene: TRBV7-9
D gene: NA
J gene: TRBJ2-5
clone size: once
CDR3 length: 13
CDR3 protein: CASSLGSIETQYF
CDR3 DNA: TGTGCCAGCAGCTTGGGGTCTATAGAGACCCAGTACTTC

V gene: TRBV6-1
D gene: NA
J gene: TRBJ2-4
clone size: once
CDR3 length: 15
CDR3 protein: CASSDPVPGGNIQYF
CDR3 DNA: TGTGCCAGCAGTGACCCCGTTCCAGGGGGGAACATTCAGTACTTC

V gene: TRBV6-1
D gene: TRBD1
J gene: TRBJ1-1
clone size: NA
CDR3 length: 15
CDR3 protein: CASFTGAQMNTEAFF
CDR3 DNA: TGTGCCAGCTTCACAGGGGCACAAATGAACACTGAAGCTTTCTTT

V gene: TRBV6-5
D gene: NA
J gene: TRBJ1-1
clone size: NA
CDR3 length: 13
CDR3 protein: CASTPIPGTEAFF
CDR3 DNA: TGTGCCAGCACCCCGATTCCGGGGACTGAAGCTTTCTTT

V gene: TRBV30
D gene: TRBD2
J gene: TRBJ2-1
clone size: NA
CDR3 length: 14
CDR3 protein: CAWTGTSGYNEQFF
CDR3 DNA: TGTGCCTGGACCGGGACTAGCGGGTACAATGAGCAGTTCTTC

V gene: TRBV15
D gene: TRBD2
J gene: TRBJ2-1
clone size: NA
CDR3 length: 16
CDR3 protein: CATSSTSGEIYNEQFF
CDR3 DNA: TGTGCCACCAGCAGCACCAGCGGGGAGATATACAATGAGCAGTTCTTC

V gene: TRBV18
D gene: TRBD2
J gene: TRBJ2-2
clone size: NA
CDR3 length: 15
CDR3 protein: CASSAGASNTGELFF
CDR3 DNA: TGTGCCAGCTCAGCGGGAGCGTCGAACACCGGGGAGCTGTTTTTT

V gene: TRBV5-4
D gene: NA
J gene: TRBJ2-1
clone size: NA
CDR3 length: 16
CDR3 protein: CASSHSGGSSYNEQFF
CDR3 DNA: TGTGCCAGCAGCCACAGTGGGGGCAGCTCCTACAATGAGCAGTTCTTC

V gene: TRBV19
D gene: NA
J gene: TRBJ2-1
clone size: NA
CDR3 length: 14
CDR3 protein: CASNGQSSYNEQFF
CDR3 DNA: TGTGCCAGTAACGGTCAGAGCTCCTACAATGAGCAGTTCTTC

V gene: TRBV30
D gene: NA
J gene: TRBJ2-7
clone size: NA
CDR3 length: 12
CDR3 protein: CAWSRPGYEQYF
CDR3 DNA: TGTGCCTGGAGCCGACCGGGGTACGAGCAGTACTTC

V gene: TRBV5-6
D gene: TRBD2
J gene: TRBJ2-1
clone size: NA
CDR3 length: 13
CDR3 protein: CASRGTGGNEQFF
CDR3 DNA: TGTGCCAGCAGGGGGACGGGGGGAAATGAGCAGTTCTTC

V gene: TRBV28
D gene: TRBD2
J gene: TRBJ2-7
clone size: NA
CDR3 length: 15
CDR3 protein: CASSLPASGAYEQYF
CDR3 DNA: TGTGCCAGCAGTTTACCGGCTAGCGGAGCCTACGAGCAGTACTTC

V gene: TRBV27
D gene: NA
J gene: TRBJ2-3
clone size: NA
CDR3 length: 15
CDR3 protein: CASSLIPPRPDTQYF
CDR3 DNA: TGTGCCAGCAGTTTGATTCCCCCGCGCCCGGATACGCAGTATTTT

V gene: TRBV29-1
D gene: NA
J gene: TRBJ2-5
clone size: NA
CDR3 length: 12
CDR3 protein: CSVALAQETQYF
CDR3 DNA: TGCAGCGTTGCACTAGCCCAAGAGACCCAGTACTTC